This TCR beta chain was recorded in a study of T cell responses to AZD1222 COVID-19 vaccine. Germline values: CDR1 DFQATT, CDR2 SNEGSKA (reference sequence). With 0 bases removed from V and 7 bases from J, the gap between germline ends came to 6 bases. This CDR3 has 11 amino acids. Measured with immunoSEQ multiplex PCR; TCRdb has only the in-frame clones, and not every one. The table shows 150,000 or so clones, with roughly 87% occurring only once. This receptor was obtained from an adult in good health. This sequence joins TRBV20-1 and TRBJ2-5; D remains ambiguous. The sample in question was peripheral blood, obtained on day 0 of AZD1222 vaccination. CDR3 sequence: CSARESRTQYF. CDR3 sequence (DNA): TGCAGTGCTAGAGAGTCGAGGACCCAGTACTTC.